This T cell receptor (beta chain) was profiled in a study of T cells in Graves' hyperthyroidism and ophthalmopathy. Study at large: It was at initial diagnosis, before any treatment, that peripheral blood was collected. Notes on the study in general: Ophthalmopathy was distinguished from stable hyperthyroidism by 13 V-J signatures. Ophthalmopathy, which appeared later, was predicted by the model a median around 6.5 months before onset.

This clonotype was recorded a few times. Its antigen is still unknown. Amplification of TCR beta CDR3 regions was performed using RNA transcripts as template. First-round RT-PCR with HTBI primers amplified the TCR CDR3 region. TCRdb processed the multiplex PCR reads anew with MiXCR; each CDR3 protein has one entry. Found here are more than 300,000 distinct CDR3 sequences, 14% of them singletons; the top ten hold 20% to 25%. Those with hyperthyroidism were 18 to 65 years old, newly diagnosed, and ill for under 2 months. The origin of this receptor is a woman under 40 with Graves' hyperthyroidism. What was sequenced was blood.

CDR3 sequence reads: CAYQAGGRTDTQYF. As DNA, the CDR3 is TGTGCCTACCAAGCGGGAGGGCGCACAGATACGCAGTATTTT. The chain combines TRBV30 with TRBJ2-3, with 10 bases matching TRBD2. The CDR3 loop spans 14 amino acids. CDR1 and CDR2 from the germline V gene are GTSNPN and SVGIG (reference sequence). The J segment lost 1 base and the V segment lost 7 bases, leaving 5 bases of the junction unmatched.